A selection of T cell receptor beta chains follows, all from one sample in a study of regulatory and conventional T cells in breast cancer. TCRdb called the PCR reads again in MiXCR, with one record for every CDR3 protein. Its table lists fewer than 85 distinct CDR3 sequences. The sequenced material came from regulatory T cells from blood. These receptors originate from a male donor with breast cancer. The CDR3 runs from the conserved cysteine through the conserved F or W. D genes are given only for firm matches. Clone size is not always given. Where it is, it says once, few, many or a class for expanded clones.

-	TRBV21-1	TRBJ2-5	-	TGTGCCAGCAGCAAAGGACTAGCGGGGCCAACCGAGACCCAGTACTTC	CASSKGLAGPTETQYF
-	TRBV11-2	TRBJ2-1	large	TGTGCCAGCAGCTCAAAAACGCTAGGGGTGAGGACTCTCTACAATGAGCAGTTCTTC	CASSSKTLGVRTLYNEQFF
TRBD2	TRBV2	TRBJ2-1	few	TGTGCCAGCAGTTCAAGACTAGCAGACGTTGAGCAGTTCTTC	CASSSRLADVEQFF
-	TRBV6-5	TRBJ1-2	-	TGTGCCAGCAAGGGACAAAGGCCCCATAACTATGGCTACACCTTC	CASKGQRPHNYGYTF
-	TRBV6-5	TRBJ1-2	-	TGTGCCAGCAGTACGCAGTCTCAACACCGATTCTATGGCTACACCTTC	CASSTQSQHRFYGYTF
TRBD1	TRBV20-1	TRBJ2-1	hyperexpanded	TGCAGTGCTAGATTTGGGACAGGGGGCGGTGAGCAGTTCTTC	CSARFGTGGGEQFF
TRBD2	TRBV6-6	TRBJ2-7	-	TGTGCCAGCAGTTATCCCCGGGAGGGGATATCCTACGAGCAGTACTTC	CASSYPREGISYEQYF
-	TRBV19	TRBJ2-1	-	TGTGCCAGTAGCAGCCGGAGCTCCTACAATGAGCAGTTCTTC	CASSSRSSYNEQFF
TRBD2	TRBV6-2/TRBV6-3	TRBJ2-2	hyperexpanded	TGTGCCAGCAGCAGGACTAGCGGCAACACCGGGGAGCTGTTTTTT	CASSRTSGNTGELFF
-	TRBV12-3/TRBV12-4	TRBJ2-3	-	TGTGCCAGCAGTCCCGCCCGACGGACTGGCACAGATACGCAGTATTTT	CASSPARRTGTDTQYF
-	TRBV30	TRBJ1-4	-	TGTGCCTGGAGTTTCCGAGGAGAAAAACTGTTTTTT	CAWSFRGEKLFF
TRBD2	TRBV10-2	TRBJ2-3	large	TGCGCCAGCAGTGTAGCGGGGGGCACAGATACGCAGTATTTT	CASSVAGGTDTQYF
-	TRBV10-3	TRBJ1-1	-	TGTGCCATCAGTGAGCCGGACAGCTTGTACACTGAAGCTTTCTTT	CAISEPDSLYTEAFF
TRBD1	TRBV5-1	TRBJ1-1	large	TGCGCCAGCACCCAAACAGGGGTGAACACTGAAGCTTTCTTT	CASTQTGVNTEAFF
TRBD1	TRBV7-8	TRBJ1-5	large	TGTGCCAGCAGCTTAGATCCCAGGACAGGGGTCCAGCCCCAGCATTTT	CASSLDPRTGVQPQHF
-	TRBV11-2	TRBJ2-2	-	TGTGCCAGCAGCTTTAAGGTGGCCGGAGATGGAACCGGGGAGCTGTTTTTT	CASSFKVAGDGTGELFF